This T cell receptor (beta chain) originates from a study of blood T cell repertoires in COVID-19. The CDR3 runs to 12 residues. Assay: immunoSEQ multiplex PCR; the TCRdb copy retains only in-frame clones and omits some. The sample lists fewer than 250,000 clones; 80% to 85% were seen once. Sequencing was carried out using peripheral blood. The receptor was isolated from a woman older than 75 with COVID-19, enrolled during active disease. The genes are TRBV12-3 or TRBV12-4 and TRBJ1-3; possibly TRBD1 for D (6 bases). The CDR3 DNA is TGTGCATCAACAGGGACCGGAAACACCATATATTTT. This gives the protein CASTGTGNTIYF.